This entry concerns a single T cell receptor (beta chain). The antigen is undetermined. The ends lost 3 bases at V and 3 bases at J; junction bases unmatched: 7. The CDR3 has 15 residues. Germline CDR1 and CDR2: LNHDA and SQIVND (reference sequence). The record originates from a study of T-cell reconstitution after alpha-beta-depleted transplantation in children. Findings and limits, study-wide: The authors attributed T-cell counts and diversity one year after transplant mostly to newly produced T cells. Certain patients had high TCRbeta diversity at day 60, and it came from recipient T cells and thymic progenitors that survived. There were reportedly several hundred expanded graft clones from which alpha-beta T cells came about two months after transplant.

Preparation of the TCRbeta library was carried out with unique molecular identifiers. MiXCR, applied by TCRdb to the PCR reads, yields one record per CDR3 protein. The table lists approximately 980,000 distinct CDR3 sequences, roughly 31% of them singletons, with roughly 30% in the top ten. V and J are TRBV19 and TRBJ2-7; 8 bases map to TRBD1. The sample consisted of PBMCs, mostly from graft donor cells, taken 360 days after TCRalphabeta/CD19-depleted stem cell transplant. This clonotype originated in a boy in the first two years of life who had a stem cell transplant for SCID, so the T cells may come from the graft donor. CDR3 DNA: TGTGCCAGTAGTATCTCGGGACAGGACGACTACGAGCAGTACTTC. Translating it yields CASSISGQDDYEQYF.